This T cell receptor (beta chain) came from a study of T-cell reconstitution after alpha-beta-depleted transplantation in children. Overall study results and limits: Where some patients showed high TCRbeta diversity at day 60, it came from recipient T cells and thymic progenitors that had survived. Reportedly, only several hundred clones from non-depleted graft cells drove alpha-beta T-cell counts at about two months. T-cell counts and diversity at one year post-transplant came mainly from newly produced T cells.

The CDR3 spans 14 residues. V lost 9 bases and J lost 7; bases outside the gene matches: 14. A library of TCRbeta sequences, prepared with unique molecular identifiers, was generated. TCRdb called the PCR reads again in MiXCR, with one record for every CDR3 protein. The profile covers about 280,000 distinct CDR3 sequences, with roughly 10% appearing a single time and about a quarter taken by the ten largest. This clonotype appeared a few times. Its antigen is not identified. The input for sequencing was peripheral blood, taken 180 days after TCRalphabeta/CD19-depleted stem cell transplant. The rearrangement joins TRBV12-3 or TRBV12-4 to TRBJ2-7; 8 positions match TRBD1. This TCR was recovered from a male patient between 2 and 15 years old who had a stem cell transplant for chronic granulomatous disease, so the T cells may come from the graft donor. In DNA, the CDR3 is TGTGCCAGTTCCCCGGGACAGGCCTTTATGGAGCAGTACTTC. It is translated as CASSPGQAFMEQYF.